This T cell receptor (beta chain) was recorded in a study of blood T cells in healthy people across ages. V lost 6 bases, J lost 3 bases, and 9 bases stayed unmatched. This CDR3 region has 15 residues. The V gene's germline CDR1 is MNHEY and CDR2 SMNVEV (reference sequence). On this clonotype: Its antigen remains unidentified.

The total RNA that was extracted per sample amounted to at least 6 micrograms. Sample-barcoded 5' priming and a J-beta primer mix drove a second PCR of roughly 6 to 12 cycles. One entry per CDR3 protein results from TCRdb running MiXCR on the 5' RACE reads. The top ten clones hold approximately 17% of a sample with more than 800,000 distinct CDR3 sequences, 35% to 55% of them seen once. Regarding the study as a whole: Unknown CMV status may confound age-related changes in expanded clones.

This sequence originates from an older woman in good health. This rearrangement joins TRBV27 to TRBJ1-2; 8 bases are shared with TRBD1. Sequencing was performed on blood. The chain's CDR3 is CASRRRPGGDYGYTF. Here the CDR3 DNA reads TGTGCCAGCAGAAGAAGGCCAGGGGGCGACTATGGCTACACCTTC.